The clone carrying this TCR beta chain was picked up many times. What it recognizes is unknown. These data come from a study of early T cells in non-severe SARS-CoV-2 infection. Whole-study findings and limits: Sequences matched to VDJdb favored anti-spike CD8 responses, while private and CD4 specificities were missed.

Individual cDNA molecules carried attached unique molecular identifiers. Each CDR3 protein is one row after TCRdb ran MiXCR on the 5' RACE reads. The top ten clones hold roughly 5% of a sample with about 98,000 distinct CDR3 sequences, around 10% of them seen once. The CDR3 consists of 13 residues. The V end lost 3 bases, the J end lost 5 bases, and 11 bases lay between the germline ends. From germline, CDR1 is MNHNS and CDR2 SASEGT. This TCR came from an adult who was a healthcare worker with PCR-confirmed SARS-CoV-2 infection or an uninfected control (not recorded which). Sequencing was carried out using whole blood. This chain uses TRBV6-1 with TRBJ2-7; D might be TRBD2 (5 bases). CDR3 DNA: TGTGCCAGCAGTGATCGGGGATCCGACGAGCAGTACTTC. Its translation: CASSDRGSDEQYF.